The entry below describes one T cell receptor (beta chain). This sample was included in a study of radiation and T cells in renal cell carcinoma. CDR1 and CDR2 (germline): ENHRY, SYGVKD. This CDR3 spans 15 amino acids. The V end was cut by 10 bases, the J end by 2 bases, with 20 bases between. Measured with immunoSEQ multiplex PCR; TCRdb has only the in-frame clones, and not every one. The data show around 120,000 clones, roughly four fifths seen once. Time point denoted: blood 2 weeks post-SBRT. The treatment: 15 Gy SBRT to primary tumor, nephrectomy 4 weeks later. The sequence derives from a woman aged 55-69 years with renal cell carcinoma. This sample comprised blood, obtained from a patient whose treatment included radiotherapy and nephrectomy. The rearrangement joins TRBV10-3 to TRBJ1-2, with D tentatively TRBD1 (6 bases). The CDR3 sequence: CATIRGASENYGYTF. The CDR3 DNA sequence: TGTGCCACGATTCGGGGGGCGTCGGAGAACTATGGCTACACCTTC.